The 26 T cell receptor beta chains reported below all come from one sample, sequenced in a study of blood T cell repertoires in COVID-19. Sequencing was performed with immunoSEQ multiplex PCR; in TCRdb, only in-frame clones are kept and a portion is missing. The table shows under 250,000 clones, with about 90% occurring only once. The sequenced material came from peripheral blood. The receptors come from a woman aged 55 to 70 with acute or convalescent COVID-19.

The rearrangement links TRBV5-6 to TRBJ2-7; 8 bases line up with TRBD2. The junction had 11 bases not matched to a gene; V was cut back by 5 bases and J by 4 bases. Germline V gene sequence: CDR1 SGHDT, CDR2 YYEEEE. This CDR3 has 15 amino acids. CDR3 sequence reads: CASRPKRGPQYEQYF. The CDR3 DNA follows: TGTGCCAGCAGACCTAAGCGGGGGCCTCAATACGAGCAGTACTTC. Full variable domain (missing parts from reference TRBV5-6 and TRBJ2-7): DAGVTQSPTHLIKTRGQQVTLRCSPKSGHDTVSWYQQALGQGPQFIFQYYEEEERQRGNFPDRFSGHQFPNYSSELNVNALLLGDSALYLCASRPKRGPQYEQYFGPGTRLTVT.

This chain connects TRBV6-5 to TRBJ1-5; D might be TRBD1 (6 bases). This CDR3 is built from 13 residues. V was shortened by 5 bases and J by 6 bases, with 11 bases between the two germline ends. Germline V gene sequence: CDR1 MNHEY, CDR2 SVGAGI. The CDR3, as DNA: TGTGCCAGCAGTCTACAGGGTACTCAGCCCCAGCATTTT. This translates into CASSLQGTQPQHF.

In its sample, this clone was seen a few times. The chain uses TRBV5-1 and TRBJ2-2; no definite D call. Germline assignment: CDR1 SGHRS and CDR2 YFSETQ. The CDR3 sequence is 14 residues long. Trimming removed 1 base at V and 1 base at J, with 5 bases between. DNA of the CDR3: TGCGCCAGCAGCTTGCCCGGGAACACCGGGGAGCTGTTTTTT. Translation: CASSLPGNTGELFF. Together with reference TRBV5-1 and TRBJ2-2, the CDR3 gives the full variable domain: KAGVTQTPRYLIKTRGQQVTLSCSPISGHRSVSWYQQTPGQGLQFLFEYFSETQRNKGNFPGRFSGRQFSNSRSEMNVSTLELGDSALYLCASSLPGNTGELFFGEGSRLTVL.

The genes are TRBV10-2 and TRBJ1-1; a possible D gene is TRBD1 (5 bases). There are 13 residues in the CDR3. V lost 6 bases and J lost 4, with 12 bases in between. The V gene's germline CDR1 is WSHSY and CDR2 SAAADI. The CDR3 is CASRQVISTEAFF. CDR3 in DNA: TGCGCCAGCAGACAGGTTATCAGCACTGAAGCTTTCTTT.

The V call is TRBV7-2, the J call TRBJ2-5; D might be TRBD1 (7 bases). Trimming took off 1 base at V and 5 bases at J, with 17 bases between the two ends. The CDR3 sequence is 16 residues long. Germline values: CDR1 SGHTA, CDR2 FQGNSA. CDR3 residues: CASSLGYRGGEETQYF. CDR3 DNA sequence: TGTGCCAGCAGCTTAGGGTACAGGGGAGGAGAGGAGACCCAGTACTTC.

The V gene is TRBV4-2, the J gene TRBJ1-2; D is ambiguous. Per germline, CDR1 LGHNA and CDR2 YNFKEQ. Deletions cut 2 bases from V and 4 bases from J, with 11 bases between. The CDR3 runs 14 residues. CDR3 bases: TGTGCCAGCAGCCAACCCCCGGGTGGCTATGGCTACACCTTC. Translated: CASSQPPGGYGYTF.

The chain links TRBV19 to TRBJ1-5; D uncertain. Germline V lookup: CDR1 LNHDA, CDR2 SQIVND (reference sequence). The CDR3 has 15 residues. Trimming took off 6 bases at V and 10 bases at J, with 22 bases between the two ends. CDR3 amino acids: CASRSITIHAVPQHF. The DNA of the CDR3 is TGTGCCAGTAGATCTATTACTATACATGCGGTTCCCCAGCATTTT.

The J gene is TRBJ2-7, the V gene TRBV2, with 7 nucleotides matching TRBD1. V was pared by 3 bases and J by 3 bases, with 11 bases of the junction left unmatched. Germline CDR1 and CDR2: SNHLY and FYNNEI. The CDR3 runs 16 residues. The CDR3 loop reads CASSDLGTALYYEQYF. As DNA, the CDR3 is TGTGCCAGCAGTGACCTTGGGACAGCACTATACTACGAGCAGTACTTC.

The V gene is TRBV2, the J gene TRBJ1-1; D is unclear. Germline V lookup: CDR1 SNHLY, CDR2 FYNNEI. The CDR3 spans 14 residues. Trimming removed 3 bases at V and 4 bases at J, with 12 bases between. The DNA of the CDR3 is TGTGCCAGCAGTGATCTTGGAGGAAGCACTGAAGCTTTCTTT. This encodes CASSDLGGSTEAFF.

This clone was seen a single time. The rearrangement joins TRBV5-4 to TRBJ1-4; 10 bases align to TRBD1. In germline, CDR1 is SGHNT, CDR2 YYREEE (reference sequence). The CDR3 loop spans 15 amino acids. The V segment lost 2 bases and the J segment 10 bases; nucleotides outside the gene matches: 8. As DNA, the CDR3 is TGTGCCAGCAGCTTCGCCCCGGGACAGGGGTTAAAACTGTTTTTT. Translated, it gives CASSFAPGQGLKLFF.

CDR3 residues: CASSPWRAAEAFF. As DNA, the CDR3 is TGCGCCAGCAGCCCGTGGAGGGCCGCTGAAGCTTTCTTT. The V call is TRBV5-1, the J call TRBJ1-1; D gene unclear. Germline CDR1 is SGHRS and CDR2 is YFSETQ. V lost 4 bases, J lost 6 bases, and 13 bases lay in between. This CDR3 has 13 residues.

V is TRBV5-1 and J is TRBJ1-3; 8 nucleotides agree with TRBD1. CDR1 and CDR2 (germline): SGHRS, YFSETQ. CDR3 length: 14 residues. Trimming removed 5 bases from V and 4 bases from J; junction bases left unmatched: 5. This CDR3 is CASRGQGEGNTIYF. As DNA, the CDR3 is TGCGCCAGCAGAGGACAGGGCGAAGGAAACACCATATATTTT.

This sequence joins TRBV19 and TRBJ1-2, with D hard to call. Trimming removed 5 bases from V and 2 bases from J, with 9 bases in between. Germline CDR1 is LNHDA and CDR2 is SQIVND (reference sequence). The CDR3 runs to 13 residues. In DNA form, the CDR3 reads TGTGCCAGTAGTCCACGGGTCAACTATGGCTACACCTTC. It is translated as CASSPRVNYGYTF.

The genes are TRBV5-1 and TRBJ1-2; 9 nucleotides line up with TRBD1. Germline-derived CDR1 and CDR2 are SGHRS and YFSETQ. The CDR3 covers 15 residues. J gave up 2 bases and V 3 bases, and 5 bases lay outside the gene matches. The CDR3: CASSSATGGNYGYTF. The DNA for the CDR3 is TGCGCCAGCAGCTCAGCGACAGGGGGGAACTATGGCTACACCTTC.

The V and J genes are TRBV11-3 and TRBJ2-1, with D possibly matching TRBD1 (6 bases). The germline V gene has CDR1 SGHNT and CDR2 YENEEA. V was trimmed by 1 base and J by 0 bases, leaving 10 bases between them. The CDR3 sequence is 16 residues long. As DNA, the CDR3 is TGTGCCAGCAGCTTAGGGCAGGGGAGCTCCTACAATGAGCAGTTCTTC. This encodes CASSLGQGSSYNEQFF.

The chain links TRBV7-9 to TRBJ2-2; TRBD1 matches 8 bases. Losses at the gene ends were 4 bases for V and 2 bases for J; bases not matched to a gene: 3. This CDR3 is built from 15 residues. Germline V gene data show CDR1 as SEHNR and CDR2 as FQNEAQ (reference sequence). The chain's CDR3 is CASSSGQANTGELFF. CDR3 sequence (DNA): TGTGCCAGCAGCTCGGGACAGGCCAACACCGGGGAGCTGTTTTTT.

This clone was recorded only once. The chain couples TRBV19 to TRBJ2-3; D uncertain. Between the trimmed V and J ends, which lost 4 bases and 0 bases, there was a span of 8 bases. CDR3 size: 14 residues. Germline values: CDR1 LNHDA, CDR2 SQIVND (reference sequence). CDR3 loop: CASSTQLSTDTQYF. The CDR3 nucleotides are TGTGCCAGTAGTACCCAACTTAGCACAGATACGCAGTATTTT.

The rearrangement links TRBV15 to TRBJ2-7; 8 nucleotides align to TRBD2. This CDR3 is built from 15 residues. V was clipped by 0 bases and J by 3 bases; unmatched bases: 4. In germline, CDR1 is LNHNV, CDR2 YYDKDF (reference sequence). Here the CDR3 reads CATSRDGAGGYEQYF. The CDR3 DNA follows: TGTGCCACCAGCAGAGATGGGGCGGGGGGCTACGAGCAGTACTTC.

The chain couples TRBV5-6 to TRBJ2-7, with D possibly matching TRBD1 (5 bases). Trimming cost V 0 bases and J 3 bases, with 10 bases left between them. Looked up from germline, CDR1 is SGHDT and CDR2 is YYEEEE. CDR3 size: 14 residues. The CDR3 sequence is CASSLEGRIYEQYF. The CDR3 nucleotides read TGTGCCAGCAGCTTGGAGGGGCGGATCTACGAGCAGTACTTC. Looking up the rest from reference TRBV5-6 and TRBJ2-7 gives the full variable domain: DAGVTQSPTHLIKTRGQQVTLRCSPKSGHDTVSWYQQALGQGPQFIFQYYEEEERQRGNFPDRFSGHQFPNYSSELNVNALLLGDSALYLCASSLEGRIYEQYFGPGTRLTVT.

This clone has a single count. The J gene is TRBJ2-7, the V gene TRBV6-5, with 9 bases matching TRBD1. CDR1 is MNHEY and CDR2 is SVGAGI in the germline V gene. With 6 bases clipped from V and 5 bases from J, the junction kept 11 bases outside the gene matches. This CDR3 region has 15 residues. CDR3 DNA: TGTGCCAGCAGCAAAAAGGGGACAGGGCTGAACGAGCAGTACTTC. The encoded protein is CASSKKGTGLNEQYF.

The chain joins TRBV20-1 to TRBJ1-2; possible D gene TRBD1, 6 bases. The CDR3 has 11 residues. CDR1 is DFQATT and CDR2 is SNEGSKA in the germline V gene (reference sequence). Trimming stripped 2 bases from V and 10 bases from J, with 11 bases between. The CDR3 DNA sequence: TGCAGTGCTAGACCCCACAGGGCCTACACCTTC. Encoded protein: CSARPHRAYTF.

This clone appeared a single time. This chain connects TRBV27 to TRBJ1-5; 7 nucleotides agree with TRBD1. The trim removed 7 bases at V and 4 bases at J, leaving 7 bases unmatched. The CDR3 loop spans 14 amino acids. CDR1 is MNHEY and CDR2 is SMNVEV in the germline V gene (reference sequence). CDR3 sequence reads: CASKMTGFNQPQHF. The CDR3 DNA reads as TGTGCCAGCAAAATGACAGGGTTTAATCAGCCCCAGCATTTT.

The chain is built from TRBV6-5 and TRBJ1-2, with a tentative D call TRBD1 (6 bases). Germline lookup yields CDR1 MNHEY and CDR2 SVGAGI. Between the trimmed V and J ends, which lost 0 bases and 2 bases, there was a span of 10 bases. CDR3 size: 15 residues. The CDR3 nucleotides are TGTGCCAGCAGTTACTCCGGGCAGGGGAACTATGGCTACACCTTC. It encodes CASSYSGQGNYGYTF.

The chain has TRBV18 and TRBJ1-2; weak D call: TRBD1 (6 bases). V lost 6 bases and J lost 1, with 12 bases in between. Germline-derived CDR1 and CDR2 are KGHSH and LQKENI. There are 14 residues in the CDR3. The CDR3 DNA reads TGTGCCAGCTCCCCGGACAGTCTTAACTATGGCTACACCTTC. Its translation: CASSPDSLNYGYTF.

The rearrangement joins TRBV9 to TRBJ2-7; 8 bases line up with TRBD2. CDR1 is SGDLS, CDR2 YYNGEE, per germline. Trimming cost V 0 bases and J 1 base; bases outside gene matches: 3. This CDR3 is 15 amino acids long. CDR3 region: CASSVDAGGSYEQYF. The CDR3 coding sequence is TGTGCCAGCAGCGTAGATGCGGGGGGTTCCTACGAGCAGTACTTC.

The gene calls are TRBV4-3 and TRBJ2-7; possible D gene TRBD2, 5 bases. Germline V gene sequence: CDR1 LGHNA, CDR2 YSLEER. The CDR3 contains 17 residues. V was trimmed by 1 base and J by 0 bases, leaving 16 bases between them. This chain's CDR3 is CASSQGVGSRSSYEQYF. The CDR3 region has the DNA TGCGCCAGCAGCCAAGGGGTAGGGAGTCGCAGCTCCTACGAGCAGTACTTC.